Each of the 26 T cell receptor beta chains below was sequenced from the same sample in a study of blood T cell repertoires in COVID-19 (dated by TCRdb to about 2020). The protocol used for the library was the immunoSEQ multiplex PCR assay. In its TCRdb copy, this immuneACCESS table keeps in-frame sequences only and misses some clones. Where compared with another copy, unresolved V genes explain less than half of these, and the others have no known cause. The sample table contains approximately 110,000 clones; only one count was recorded for about 89% of them. The ten top clones hold 4% to 5% of the sample. Material: peripheral blood. The receptor source for this set is a man between 35 and 55 years old with acute or convalescent COVID-19.

The V gene is TRBV3-1 (or the pseudogene TRBV3-2), the J gene TRBJ2-3; 9 bases fit TRBD2. The CDR3 length is 17 residues. Unmatched junction bases numbered 9, after V lost 1 base and J lost 4 bases. Germline CDR1 and CDR2: LGHDT and YNNKEL (reference sequence). The CDR3 DNA reads TGTGCCAGCAGCCAAGCCCCTAGCGGGGAGGGCCCAGATACGCAGTATTTT. It is translated as CASSQAPSGEGPDTQYF.

The chain joins TRBV5-1 to TRBJ2-6, with D possibly matching TRBD1 (6 bases). Trimming took 2 bases from V and 2 from J, leaving 11 bases between them. Germline CDR1 SGHRS, CDR2 YFSETQ. This CDR3 spans 16 amino acids. DNA for the CDR3: TGCGCCAGCAGCTTATTACAGGGAGCTGGGGCCAACGTCCTGACTTTC. As protein: CASSLLQGAGANVLTF.

The gene calls are TRBV14 and TRBJ2-7, with 8 bases identical to TRBD1. With 1 base clipped from V and 7 bases from J, the junction kept 6 bases outside the gene matches. Per germline, CDR1 SGHDN and CDR2 FVKESK. The CDR3 contains 14 residues. CDR3 sequence reads: CASSQVRTGGEQYF. In nucleotides, the CDR3 is TGTGCCAGCAGCCAAGTCAGAACAGGGGGTGAGCAGTACTTC.

The chain links TRBV5-1 to TRBJ1-6; TRBD1 aligns across 8 bases. The V gene end was trimmed by 7 bases and the J gene end by 0 bases; junction bases not matched to a gene: 3. In germline, CDR1 is SGHRS, CDR2 YFSETQ. The CDR3 runs 15 residues. The CDR3 spells CASATGGSYNSPLHF. The DNA of the CDR3 is TGCGCCAGCGCTACAGGGGGCTCCTATAATTCACCCCTCCACTTT.

The gene calls are TRBV5-6 and TRBJ1-1; D not certain. Germline V gene lookup returns CDR1 SGHDT and CDR2 YYEEEE. This CDR3 is built from 15 residues. Trimming left V 4 bases short and J 6 bases short, with 19 bases between. The chain's CDR3 is CASSPRPRVSAEAFF. CDR3 coding DNA: TGTGCCAGCAGCCCACGCCCACGGGTCTCGGCTGAAGCTTTCTTT. Combining the CDR3 with reference TRBV5-6 and TRBJ1-1 gives the whole variable domain DAGVTQSPTHLIKTRGQQVTLRCSPKSGHDTVSWYQQALGQGPQFIFQYYEEEERQRGNFPDRFSGHQFPNYSSELNVNALLLGDSALYLCASSPRPRVSAEAFFGQGTRLTVV.

About this clone itself: Distinct nucleotide sequences in the sample also encode this CDR3. The V call is TRBV5-1, the J call TRBJ2-1; 9 positions agree with TRBD2. Germline trimming cut 4 bases from V and 2 bases from J; bases unmatched to any gene: 4. Germline CDR1 reads SGHRS; CDR2 reads YFSETQ. This CDR3 comprises 15 residues. CDR3 residues: CASSSSGSPYNEQFF. The CDR3 DNA reads as TGCGCCAGCAGCAGTAGCGGGAGCCCCTACAATGAGCAGTTCTTC.

The gene calls are TRBV5-6 and TRBJ1-2; D remains ambiguous. Germline CDR1 and CDR2: SGHDT and YYEEEE. CDR3 length: 13 amino acids. V was clipped by 2 bases and J by 3 bases, with 8 bases between them. The CDR3 here is CASSFWQDYGYTF. CDR3 nucleotides: TGTGCCAGCAGCTTTTGGCAGGACTATGGCTACACCTTC.

The sample holds a few counts of this clone. V gene TRBV20-1 combines with J gene TRBJ2-1, with D hard to call. The CDR3 has 11 residues. Looked up from germline, CDR1 is DFQATT and CDR2 is SNEGSKA (reference sequence). V shed 3 bases and J shed 7 bases, with 7 bases lying between them. The CDR3 region has the DNA TGCAGTGCTAGTTGGGCGAATGAGCAGTTCTTC. This encodes CSASWANEQFF.

The V gene is TRBV30, the J gene TRBJ1-6; 9 positions match TRBD1. The ends lost 4 bases at V and 10 bases at J; junction bases unmatched: 5. Germline V lookup: CDR1 GTSNPN, CDR2 SVGIG (reference sequence). CDR3 length equals 13 residues. This chain's CDR3 is CAWTGTGSSPLHF. CDR3 nucleotide sequence: TGTGCCTGGACTGGGACAGGGTCCTCACCCCTCCACTTT.

This chain connects TRBV27 to TRBJ1-1, with 9 nucleotides matching TRBD1. In germline, CDR1 is MNHEY, CDR2 SMNVEV (reference sequence). The CDR3 covers 14 residues. Trimming cost V 7 bases and J 5 bases; bases outside gene matches: 8. CDR3 sequence reads: CASNPDRGGTEAFF. DNA for the CDR3: TGTGCCAGCAACCCGGACAGGGGTGGGACTGAAGCTTTCTTT.

V gene TRBV30 combines with J gene TRBJ1-5; 10 bases align to TRBD1. This CDR3 has 14 amino acids. CDR1 is GTSNPN, CDR2 SVGIG, per germline (reference sequence). Trimming cost V 4 bases and J 2 bases; bases outside gene matches: 2. In DNA, the CDR3 is TGTGCCTGGACGGGGACAGGGGGCAATCAGCCCCAGCATTTT. Translated, it gives CAWTGTGGNQPQHF.

V usage is TRBV7-2 and J usage is TRBJ2-3; 13 nucleotides match TRBD2. The V segment lost 5 bases and the J segment 3 bases; nucleotides outside the gene matches: 5. CDR3 size: 16 residues. Germline CDR1 SGHTA, CDR2 FQGNSA. The CDR3: CASSLRLAGGTDTQYF. The CDR3 DNA sequence: TGTGCCAGCAGCCTGAGACTAGCGGGAGGAACAGATACGCAGTATTTT.

The J gene is TRBJ2-5, the V gene TRBV5-1; 7 nucleotides match TRBD1. Germline CDR1 reads SGHRS; CDR2 reads YFSETQ. The CDR3 covers 17 residues. The V gene end was trimmed by 1 base and the J gene end by 1 base; junction bases not matched to a gene: 10. The CDR3 region has the DNA TGCGCCAGCAGCTTGTCAGAATTAACAGGGGCCCAAGAGACCCAGTACTTC. Residues: CASSLSELTGAQETQYF.

The V call is TRBV9, the J call TRBJ2-1, with 13 bases identical to TRBD2. V trimming: 0 bases; J trimming: 6 bases; junction bases outside the gene matches: 12. This CDR3 is 19 amino acids long. Germline V gives CDR1 SGDLS, CDR2 YYNGEE. Here the CDR3 DNA reads TGTGCCAGCAGCGTAGGGGGCTTGGGACTAGCGGGGAAATTCAATGAGCAGTTCTTC. Its translation is CASSVGGLGLAGKFNEQFF.

Notes on this clone: The sample carries other DNA sequences with the same CDR3. This sequence joins TRBV14 and TRBJ1-6; D uncertain. The CDR3 consists of 14 residues. V was shortened by 1 base and J by 7 bases, with 8 bases between the two germline ends. Germline loops: CDR1 SGHDN, CDR2 FVKESK. CDR3 nucleotides: TGTGCCAGCAGCCAAGTTAGAGAGAATTCACCCCTCCACTTT. Translating gives CASSQVRENSPLHF.

The rearrangement links TRBV24-1 to TRBJ2-1; the D gene is possibly TRBD2 (6 bases). The V end lost 4 bases, the J end lost 3 bases, and 12 bases lay between the germline ends. This CDR3 has 15 residues. The germline V gene has CDR1 KGHDR and CDR2 SFDVKD. The CDR3 protein is CATSDAGGLYNEQFF. Written as DNA, the CDR3 is TGTGCCACCAGTGACGCCGGGGGACTCTACAATGAGCAGTTCTTC.

This chain uses TRBV21-1 with TRBJ1-5; TRBD1, as called in the table, went unchecked against the DNA. TRBV21-1 is designated a pseudogene. CDR3 length: 15 residues. CDR3 DNA: TGTGCCAGCAGCAAAGGGCGCAGGACAAATCAGCCCCAGCATTTT. Encoded protein: CASSKGRRTNQPQHF.

The chain carries TRBV2 and TRBJ1-1; D perhaps matches TRBD1 (6 bases). From germline, CDR1 is SNHLY and CDR2 FYNNEI. This CDR3 spans 15 amino acids. The V end lost 3 bases, the J end lost 1 base, and 12 bases lay between the germline ends. CDR3 sequence reads: CASSEGPGQNTEAFF. As DNA, the CDR3 is TGTGCCAGCAGTGAGGGTCCGGGACAGAACACTGAAGCTTTCTTT.

Comment on this clone: This CDR3 is also generated by other DNA sequences in the sample. The V gene is TRBV7-9, the J gene TRBJ2-3, with D possibly matching TRBD2 (5 bases). Germline lookup yields CDR1 SEHNR and CDR2 FQNEAQ (reference sequence). The CDR3 contains 12 residues. V gave up 5 bases and J gave up 6 bases, with 9 bases separating them. The CDR3 DNA reads TGTGCCAGCAGCCCCAGAGGGGATACGCAGTATTTT. Its protein is CASSPRGDTQYF.

V is TRBV5-4 and J is TRBJ2-6; D gene unclear. Germline CDR1 and CDR2: SGHNT and YYREEE (reference sequence). The CDR3 has 16 residues. The ends were cut back, 4 bases at V and 0 bases at J, with 11 bases in the middle. DNA for the CDR3: TGTGCCAGCAGCCTGGACGTCAGCTCTGGGGCCAACGTCCTGACTTTC. Protein sequence: CASSLDVSSGANVLTF.

The chain links TRBV5-1 to TRBJ1-1, with 8 bases lining up with TRBD1. Germline V gene sequence: CDR1 SGHRS, CDR2 YFSETQ. There are 16 residues in the CDR3. V lost 1 base to trimming and J lost 4 bases; unmatched junction nucleotides: 9. This CDR3 reads CASSLTGGGSSTEAFF. CDR3 nucleotides: TGCGCCAGCAGCTTGACAGGGGGTGGTAGCAGCACTGAAGCTTTCTTT. The variable domain in full, with the rest retrieved from reference TRBV5-1 and TRBJ1-1, is KAGVTQTPRYLIKTRGQQVTLSCSPISGHRSVSWYQQTPGQGLQFLFEYFSETQRNKGNFPGRFSGRQFSNSRSEMNVSTLELGDSALYLCASSLTGGGSSTEAFFGQGTRLTVV.

V is TRBV6-5 and J is TRBJ1-4, with D perhaps matching TRBD1 (5 bases). The CDR3 covers 16 residues. Germline lookup yields CDR1 MNHEY and CDR2 SVGAGI. V was pared by 0 bases and J by 6 bases, with 14 bases between. CDR3 in amino acids: CASSYSPGRGDEKLFF. In DNA form, the CDR3 reads TGTGCCAGCAGTTACTCTCCAGGGCGGGGGGATGAAAAACTGTTTTTT.

The chain has TRBV11-3 and TRBJ1-1; D not resolved. Germline V gene sequence: CDR1 SGHNT, CDR2 YENEEA. Trimming removed 2 bases at V and 2 bases at J, with 6 bases between. CDR3 length equals 13 residues. The CDR3 is CASSLQVNTEAFF. CDR3 bases: TGTGCCAGCAGCTTACAGGTTAACACTGAAGCTTTCTTT. Combining the CDR3 with reference TRBV11-3 and TRBJ1-1 gives the whole variable domain EAGVVQSPRYKIIEKKQPVAFWCNPISGHNTLYWYLQNLGQGPELLIRYENEEAVDDSQLPKDRFSAERLKGVDSTLKIQPAELGDSAVYLCASSLQVNTEAFFGQGTRLTVV.

The chain employs TRBV7-2 and TRBJ2-3; weak D call: TRBD1 (6 bases). Trimming left V 5 bases short and J 1 base short, with 10 bases between. In germline, CDR1 is SGHTA, CDR2 FQGNSA. This CDR3 is 14 amino acids long. CDR3 bases: TGTGCCAGCAGCGCTAGGACAGGCACAGATACGCAGTATTTT. Translating it yields CASSARTGTDTQYF.

The V gene is TRBV7-2, the J gene TRBJ1-2; possibly TRBD1 for D (6 bases). V was trimmed by 0 bases and J by 6 bases, leaving 17 bases between them. Germline V CDR1 and CDR2: SGHTA, FQGNSA. The CDR3 loop spans 16 amino acids. The CDR3 DNA reads TGTGCCAGCAGCTTAGCTACAGGGAGTGGCTTGAATGGCTACACCTTC. Encoded protein: CASSLATGSGLNGYTF. Variable domain in full (rest from reference TRBV7-2 and TRBJ1-2): GAGVSQSPSNKVTEKGKDVELRCDPISGHTALYWYRQSLGQGLEFLIYFQGNSAPDKSGLPSDRFSAERTGGSVSTLTIQRTQQEDSAVYLCASSLATGSGLNGYTFGSGTRLTVV.

The gene calls are TRBV7-2 and TRBJ1-1; perhaps TRBD1 as D (6 bases). The CDR3 totals 13 residues. Germline values: CDR1 SGHTA, CDR2 FQGNSA. V shed 1 base and J shed 7 bases, with 10 bases lying between them. CDR3 region: CASSLEGVREAFF. As DNA, the CDR3 is TGTGCCAGCAGCTTAGAGGGGGTTCGTGAAGCTTTCTTT.